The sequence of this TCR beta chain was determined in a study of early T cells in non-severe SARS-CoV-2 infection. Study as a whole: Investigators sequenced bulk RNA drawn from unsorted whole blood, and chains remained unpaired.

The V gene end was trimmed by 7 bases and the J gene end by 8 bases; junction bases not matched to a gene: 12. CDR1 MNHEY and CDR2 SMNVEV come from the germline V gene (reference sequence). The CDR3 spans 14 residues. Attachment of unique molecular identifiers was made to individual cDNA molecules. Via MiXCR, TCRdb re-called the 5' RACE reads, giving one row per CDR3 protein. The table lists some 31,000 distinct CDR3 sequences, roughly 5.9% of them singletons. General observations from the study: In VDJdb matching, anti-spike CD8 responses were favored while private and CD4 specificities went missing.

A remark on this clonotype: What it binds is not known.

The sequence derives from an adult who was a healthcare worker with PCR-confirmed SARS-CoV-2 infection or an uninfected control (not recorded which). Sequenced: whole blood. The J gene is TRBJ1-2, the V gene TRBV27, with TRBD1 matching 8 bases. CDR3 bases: TGTGCCAGCACCCCTGCGGACAGGGCGGGCGGCTACACCTTC. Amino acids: CASTPADRAGGYTF.